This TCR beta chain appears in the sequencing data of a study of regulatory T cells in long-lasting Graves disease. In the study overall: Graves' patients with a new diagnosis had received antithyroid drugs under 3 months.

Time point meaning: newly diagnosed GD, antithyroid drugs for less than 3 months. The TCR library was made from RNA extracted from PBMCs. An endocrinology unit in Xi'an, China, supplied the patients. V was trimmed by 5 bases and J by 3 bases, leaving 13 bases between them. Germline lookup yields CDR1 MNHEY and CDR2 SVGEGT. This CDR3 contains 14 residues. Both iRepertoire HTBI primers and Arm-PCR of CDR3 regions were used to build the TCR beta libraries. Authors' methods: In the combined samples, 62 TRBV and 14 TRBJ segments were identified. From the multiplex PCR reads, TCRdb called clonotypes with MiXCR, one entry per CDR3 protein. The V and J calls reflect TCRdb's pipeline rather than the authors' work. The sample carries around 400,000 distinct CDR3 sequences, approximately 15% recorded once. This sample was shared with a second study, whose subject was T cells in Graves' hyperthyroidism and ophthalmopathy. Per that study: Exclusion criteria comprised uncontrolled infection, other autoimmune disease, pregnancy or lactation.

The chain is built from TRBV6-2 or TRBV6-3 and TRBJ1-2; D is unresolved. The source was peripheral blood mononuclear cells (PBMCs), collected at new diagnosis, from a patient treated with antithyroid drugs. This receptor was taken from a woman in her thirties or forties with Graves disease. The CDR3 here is CASSEGESDYGYTF. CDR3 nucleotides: TGTGCCAGCAGTGAAGGCGAAAGTGACTATGGCTACACCTTC.